Presented here are 29 T cell receptor beta chains from one specimen sequenced in a study of cytomegalovirus exposure and HLA in healthy donors. Method: immunoSEQ multiplex PCR; TCRdb's copy keeps in-frame clones and lacks some. The sample gives roughly 200,000 clones, 81% of which show up once; about 1.2% is in the top ten. The sample comprised PBMCs. These receptors originate from a woman aged 30 to 39 in good health and CMV-seronegative.

The chain is built from TRBV5-4 and TRBJ1-2; 9 positions agree with TRBD1. The CDR3 contains 14 residues. The germline V gene encodes CDR1 SGHNT and CDR2 YYREEE (reference sequence). The junction had 8 bases not matched to a gene; V was cut back by 3 bases and J by 8 bases. The CDR3 nucleotides read TGTGCCAGCAGCTCGGAAGGGACAGGGCAGGGCTACACCTTC. Protein product: CASSSEGTGQGYTF.

The chain is built from TRBV6-6 and TRBJ2-3; TRBD1 might be the D (6 bases). Between the trimmed V and J ends, which lost 5 bases and 0 bases, there was a span of 12 bases. Looked up from germline, CDR1 is MNHNY and CDR2 is SVGAGI (reference sequence). This CDR3 is 15 amino acids long. The CDR3 is CASSKGDISTDTQYF. DNA for the CDR3: TGTGCCAGCAGTAAAGGGGACATTAGCACAGATACGCAGTATTTT.

This clone was detected once. In DNA form, the CDR3 reads TGTGCCAGCAGCGTAGAGGGGCGCGCAGATACGCAGTATTTT. It is translated as CASSVEGRADTQYF. The chain recombines TRBV9 with TRBJ2-3; possibly TRBD1 for D (5 bases). The germline V gene has CDR1 SGDLS and CDR2 YYNGEE. Trimming cost V 0 bases and J 4 bases, with 9 bases left between them. The CDR3 extends over 14 amino acids.

The chain couples TRBV10-1 to TRBJ2-1; the D gene is possibly TRBD2 (6 bases). This CDR3 has 14 residues. Trimming took 6 bases from V and 8 from J, leaving 17 bases between them. From germline, CDR1 is WNHNN and CDR2 SYGVQD (reference sequence). The CDR3 protein is CASSRDSGRHEQFF. The CDR3 nucleotides are TGCGCCAGCAGCCGGGACTCGGGCCGGCATGAGCAGTTCTTC.

The count of this clone is one. This rearrangement joins TRBV10-1 to TRBJ2-1, with 10 bases identical to TRBD2. The CDR3 extends over 15 amino acids. In germline, CDR1 is WNHNN, CDR2 SYGVQD (reference sequence). V lost 6 bases, J lost 6 bases, and 8 bases stayed unmatched. CDR3 in amino acids: CASSKGLAPVNEQFF. CDR3 nucleotides: TGCGCCAGCAGCAAGGGACTAGCGCCAGTCAATGAGCAGTTCTTC.

The V and J genes are TRBV10-3 and TRBJ2-7, with TRBD1 matching 8 bases. Germline-derived CDR1 and CDR2 are ENHRY and SYGVKD. The CDR3 extends over 14 amino acids. This CDR3 reads CATQMAGGEGEQYF. The CDR3 nucleotides are TGTGCTACCCAGATGGCAGGGGGCGAGGGCGAGCAGTACTTC.

The V call is TRBV6-1, the J call TRBJ2-5, with 7 nucleotides matching TRBD2. This CDR3 contains 13 residues. V lost 3 bases, J lost 2 bases, and 0 bases stayed unmatched. In germline, CDR1 is MNHNS, CDR2 SASEGT. In nucleotides, the CDR3 is TGTGCCAGCAGTGAGGGGGGGCAAGAGACCCAGTACTTC. Its protein is CASSEGGQETQYF.

This chain joins TRBV30 and TRBJ1-2; TRBD1 matches 10 bases. In germline, CDR1 is GTSNPN, CDR2 SVGIG (reference sequence). V lost 7 bases, J lost 4 bases, and 6 bases stayed unmatched. CDR3 length: 13 amino acids. CDR3 in amino acids: CAFPGQGSYGYTF. The CDR3 DNA reads TGTGCCTTCCCGGGACAGGGGAGCTATGGCTACACCTTC.

This chain joins TRBV5-4 and TRBJ1-4, with TRBD1 as a possible D gene (6 bases). V dropped 0 bases and J dropped 8 bases, with 14 bases sitting between them. CDR3 length equals 15 residues. The V gene's germline CDR1 is SGHNT and CDR2 YYREEE (reference sequence). The CDR3 protein is CASSLAATQGEKLFF. The DNA of the CDR3 is TGTGCCAGCAGCTTGGCTGCGACCCAGGGGGAAAAACTGTTTTTT.

The V call is TRBV2, the J call TRBJ1-2; 8 bases fit TRBD1. The length of the CDR3 is 15 residues. Per the germline V gene, CDR1 is SNHLY and CDR2 is FYNNEI. With 7 bases clipped from V and 8 bases from J, the junction kept 15 bases outside the gene matches. CDR3 sequence: CASTKTGQDYGGYTF. The DNA of the CDR3 is TGTGCCAGCACTAAAACGGGACAGGACTATGGGGGCTACACCTTC.

This clone was seen only a few times. The CDR3 sequence is CASSQDLFELNTEAFF. The CDR3, as DNA: TGCGCCAGCAGCCAAGATCTGTTCGAGTTGAACACTGAAGCTTTCTTT. The chain has TRBV4-1 and TRBJ1-1; D remains unclear. The V end was cut by 0 bases, the J end by 0 bases, with 11 bases between. CDR1 and CDR2 (germline): MGHRA, YSYEKL. The CDR3 length is 16 residues.

The chain employs TRBV5-1 and TRBJ1-6; D unclear. This CDR3 spans 17 amino acids. CDR1 is SGHRS and CDR2 is YFSETQ in the germline V gene. Trimming removed 0 bases at V and 2 bases at J, with 12 bases between. The CDR3, as DNA: TGCGCCAGCAGCTTGGGACATCGAGAGACCTATAATTCACCCCTCCACTTT. Protein product: CASSLGHRETYNSPLHF.

This clone has only a few counts. V usage is TRBV6-1 and J usage is TRBJ1-2; 8 bases agree with TRBD1. V was pared by 6 bases and J by 5 bases, with 14 bases of the junction left unmatched. This CDR3 has 16 residues. CDR1 and CDR2 from the germline V gene are MNHNS and SASEGT. CDR3 nucleotides: TGTGCCAGCAGAGAACAGGGGGACCCTCGGTTTTATGGCTACACCTTC. Protein: CASREQGDPRFYGYTF.

This chain connects TRBV4-1 to TRBJ2-7; D possibly corresponds to TRBD2 (5 bases). The V gene's germline CDR1 is MGHRA and CDR2 YSYEKL. The CDR3 contains 16 residues. V lost 4 bases and J lost 3, with 19 bases in between. Here the CDR3 DNA reads TGCGCCAGCAGCCTCCTACATGAAGTCGGGGTCTACGAGCAGTACTTC. Encoded protein: CASSLLHEVGVYEQYF.

This chain uses TRBV6-1 with TRBJ2-1, with TRBD2 matching over 9 bases. CDR3 length: 15 residues. The V segment lost 3 bases and the J segment 6 bases; nucleotides outside the gene matches: 6. CDR1 and CDR2 (germline): MNHNS, SASEGT. The CDR3 bases are TGTGCCAGCAGTGATGTAGGGACTAGCTCCAATGAGCAGTTCTTC. As protein: CASSDVGTSSNEQFF.

The chain carries TRBV11-1 and TRBJ2-7; 11 bases map to TRBD2. Per germline, CDR1 SGHAT and CDR2 FQDESV (reference sequence). The V and J ends lost 6 bases and 1 base, in that order; junction bases with no gene match: 5. CDR3 length: 15 amino acids. The CDR3 is CASRLTSGGSYEQYF. The CDR3 coding sequence is TGTGCCAGCAGGCTTACTAGCGGGGGATCCTACGAGCAGTACTTC. Full variable domain (missing parts from reference TRBV11-1 and TRBJ2-7): EAEVAQSPRYKITEKSQAVAFWCDPISGHATLYWYRQILGQGPELLVQFQDESVVDDSQLPKDRFSAERLKGVDSTLKIQPAELGDSAMYLCASRLTSGGSYEQYFGPGTRLTVT.

The chain recombines TRBV6-1 with TRBJ2-7, with unresolved D. This CDR3 comprises 11 residues. The germline CDR1 and CDR2 sequences are MNHNS and SASEGT. V was trimmed by 3 bases and J by 4 bases, leaving 4 bases between them. The CDR3 spells CASSDRYEQYF. CDR3 coding DNA: TGTGCCAGCAGTGATAGATACGAGCAGTACTTC.

This chain joins TRBV6-1 and TRBJ1-1, with TRBD1 matching over 9 bases. Germline assignment: CDR1 MNHNS and CDR2 SASEGT. The J segment lost 2 bases and the V segment lost 6 bases, leaving 7 bases of the junction unmatched. This CDR3 has 15 residues. CDR3 DNA sequence: TGTGCCAGCAGGCAAGAACAGGGGGCAAACACTGAAGCTTTCTTT. It translates to CASRQEQGANTEAFF.

The J gene is TRBJ1-1, the V gene TRBV5-1; no firm D call. Germline lookup yields CDR1 SGHRS and CDR2 YFSETQ. V lost 4 bases and J 0 bases, leaving 16 bases between the germline ends. The CDR3 length is 16 residues. This chain's CDR3 is CASSPNNRRVNTEAFF. The CDR3 nucleotides read TGCGCCAGCAGCCCTAATAATAGGAGGGTGAACACTGAAGCTTTCTTT.

The chain links TRBV5-6 to TRBJ1-1; perhaps TRBD1 as D (6 bases). The CDR3 consists of 14 residues. CDR1 is SGHDT and CDR2 is YYEEEE in the germline V gene. Trimming shortened V by 3 bases and J by 0 bases, and 9 bases separated the two germline ends. This chain's CDR3 is CASSSDSMNTEAFF. The DNA of the CDR3 is TGTGCCAGCAGCTCGGACAGCATGAACACTGAAGCTTTCTTT.

The gene calls are TRBV28 and TRBJ1-2; possibly TRBD1 for D (6 bases). Trimming left V 3 bases short and J 8 bases short, with 16 bases between. Germline-derived CDR1 and CDR2 are MDHEN and SYDVKM. The CDR3 has 14 amino acids. This CDR3 reads CASSFNYRVGGYTF. CDR3 DNA: TGTGCCAGCAGTTTCAATTACAGGGTAGGCGGCTACACCTTC.

V usage is TRBV10-3 and J usage is TRBJ2-7, with 8 positions matching TRBD2. The CDR3 consists of 15 residues. With 6 bases clipped from V and 7 bases from J, the junction kept 14 bases outside the gene matches. The germline gives CDR1 ENHRY, CDR2 SYGVKD. The CDR3 loop is CAIRDPGQTGGEQYF. The CDR3 DNA sequence: TGTGCCATCAGAGACCCGGGCCAGACGGGGGGGGAGCAGTACTTC.

The chain couples TRBV9 to TRBJ1-6, with D hard to call. CDR3 length: 15 residues. Deletions cut 4 bases from V and 6 bases from J, with 14 bases between. Germline lookup yields CDR1 SGDLS and CDR2 YYNGEE. CDR3 region: CASSPRAFGNSPLHF. DNA of the CDR3: TGTGCCAGCAGCCCCCGAGCTTTTGGTAATTCACCCCTCCACTTT.

The J gene is TRBJ1-3, the V gene TRBV5-1, with D possibly being TRBD1 (5 bases). V gave up 2 bases and J gave up 0 bases, with 12 bases separating them. This CDR3 has 16 amino acids. The V gene's germline CDR1 is SGHRS and CDR2 YFSETQ. The chain's CDR3 is CASSLGATSSGNTIYF. The CDR3 DNA follows: TGCGCCAGCAGCTTAGGGGCCACAAGCTCTGGAAACACCATATATTTT. Supplemented by reference TRBV5-1 and TRBJ1-3, the full variable domain reads KAGVTQTPRYLIKTRGQQVTLSCSPISGHRSVSWYQQTPGQGLQFLFEYFSETQRNKGNFPGRFSGRQFSNSRSEMNVSTLELGDSALYLCASSLGATSSGNTIYFGEGSWLTVV.

The rearrangement uses TRBV6-5 and TRBJ1-1; D is undetermined. Trimming pared 7 bases from V and 5 bases from J, leaving 17 bases between. Germline CDR1 MNHEY, CDR2 SVGAGI. The CDR3 contains 14 residues. The CDR3 DNA reads as TGTGCCAGCACCAACGGGTCCCCCGCGACTGAAGCTTTCTTT. This translates into CASTNGSPATEAFF.

The chain combines TRBV11-1 with TRBJ2-1; perhaps TRBD2 as D (6 bases). The CDR3 is 19 amino acids. Germline assignment: CDR1 SGHAT and CDR2 FQDESV (reference sequence). The V gene lost 5 bases and the J gene lost 3 bases, with 26 bases spanning the gap. In DNA form, the CDR3 reads TGTGCCAGCAGCCAACCATTAACTAGTGTCGGGGGTTACTACAATGAGCAGTTCTTC. Protein: CASSQPLTSVGGYYNEQFF.

The V and J genes are TRBV4-1 and TRBJ2-5; 7 bases agree with TRBD1. With V trimmed by 0 bases and J by 1 base, 8 bases remained unmatched. Germline lookup yields CDR1 MGHRA and CDR2 YSYEKL. This CDR3 spans 17 amino acids. Here the CDR3 DNA reads TGCGCCAGCAGCCAAGACGGAATAGGGGGCCCCCAAGAGACCCAGTACTTC. It translates to CASSQDGIGGPQETQYF.

The rearrangement uses TRBV1 and TRBJ1-1; the table gives TRBD1 as D, unverified against the DNA. TRBV1 is termed a pseudogene. CDR3 length: 14 amino acids. As DNA, the CDR3 is TGCACCAGCAGCCGATACAGGGGGAACACTGAAGCTTTCTTT. Translated, it gives CTSSRYRGNTEAFF.

The chain combines TRBV13 with TRBJ2-1; the D gene is possibly TRBD2 (6 bases). This CDR3 has 18 amino acids. Germline CDR1 and CDR2: PRHDT and FYEKMQ (reference sequence). V was trimmed by 1 base and J by 5 bases, leaving 21 bases between them. This CDR3 reads CASSLVAASERHHNEQFF. CDR3 in DNA: TGTGCCAGCAGCTTAGTAGCGGCCTCGGAAAGGCACCACAATGAGCAGTTCTTC.